This T cell receptor (beta chain) stems from a study of identical twins. The CDR3 contains 14 residues. Trimming at V came to 0 bases and at J to 6 bases, leaving 8 bases not matched to a gene. Germline-derived CDR1 and CDR2 are SQVTM and ANQGSEA. Unique molecular identifiers were in the cDNA, with template-switch universal primer binding. TCRdb analysed the 5' RACE reads with MiXCR anew, one entry per CDR3 protein. The data hold some 500,000 distinct CDR3 sequences, with roughly 9.5% observed a single time. Notes on the study in general: While abundant cord blood beta clonotypes carried fewer insertions, memory repertoires showed no such pattern.

Of note for this clonotype: No antigen is known for it.

These same data were also listed under a study on yellow fever vaccine responses in identical twins. That report notes: Twin vaccine T cell responses reportedly seemed partly convergent, partly personalized.

Sequenced input: PBMCs. The source is a woman under 30 in good health. The rearrangement joins TRBV29-1 to TRBJ2-7; TRBD2 matches at 7 bases. In nucleotides, the CDR3 is TGCAGCGTTGAAGATGGGGGGGTGGGTGCCGAGCAGTACTTC. It translates to CSVEDGGVGAEQYF.